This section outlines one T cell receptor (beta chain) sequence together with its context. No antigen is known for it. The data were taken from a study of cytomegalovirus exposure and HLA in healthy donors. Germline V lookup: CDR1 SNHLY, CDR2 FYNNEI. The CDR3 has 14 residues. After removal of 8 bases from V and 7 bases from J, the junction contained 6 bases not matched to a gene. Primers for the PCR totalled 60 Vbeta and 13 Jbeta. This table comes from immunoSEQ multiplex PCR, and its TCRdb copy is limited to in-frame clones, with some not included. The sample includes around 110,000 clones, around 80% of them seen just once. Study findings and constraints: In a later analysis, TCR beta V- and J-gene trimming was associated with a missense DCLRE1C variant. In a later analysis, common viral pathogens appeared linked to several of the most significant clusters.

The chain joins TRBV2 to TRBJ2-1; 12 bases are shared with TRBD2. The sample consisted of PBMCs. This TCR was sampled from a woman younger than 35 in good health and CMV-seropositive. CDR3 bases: TGTGCCAGCGGAGGGCTAGCGGGAGGGAATGAGCAGTTCTTC. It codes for CASGGLAGGNEQFF.